The 7 T cell receptor beta chains below all came from one sample that was sequenced in a study of identical twins. MiXCR, applied by TCRdb to the 5' RACE reads, yields one record per CDR3 protein. The data contain 450,000 or so distinct CDR3 sequences, 13% to 15% of them singletons. The data also belong to a second study, concerning yellow fever vaccine responses in identical twins.

Sequenced material: CD4+ T cells sorted from blood. The receptors shown here come from a woman younger than 30 in good health.

The genes are TRBV7-2 and TRBJ1-1; perhaps TRBD1 as D (5 bases). Trimming cost V 5 bases and J 1 base, with 11 bases left between them. This CDR3 has 14 amino acids. Looked up from germline, CDR1 is SGHTA and CDR2 is FQGNSA. The CDR3 loop reads CASSPWQGNTEAFF. CDR3 nucleotides: TGTGCCAGCAGCCCCTGGCAGGGGAACACTGAAGCTTTCTTT.

The J gene is TRBJ2-5, the V gene TRBV30; D unclear. This CDR3 spans 11 amino acids. The V end lost 2 bases, the J end lost 3 bases, and 4 bases lay between the germline ends. From germline, CDR1 is GTSNPN and CDR2 SVGIG (reference sequence). CDR3 amino acids: CAWSSKETQYF. CDR3 in DNA: TGTGCCTGGAGTTCCAAAGAGACCCAGTACTTC.

This rearrangement joins TRBV20-1 to TRBJ2-1; a possible D gene is TRBD2 (5 bases). The CDR3 totals 13 residues. Germline lookup yields CDR1 DFQATT and CDR2 SNEGSKA (reference sequence). Trimming pared 6 bases from V and 3 bases from J, leaving 12 bases between. This chain's CDR3 is CSATGNDYNEQFF. In DNA form, the CDR3 reads TGCAGTGCAACCGGGAACGACTACAATGAGCAGTTCTTC.

This chain joins TRBV6-2 or TRBV6-3 and TRBJ2-7; 8 nucleotides align to TRBD2. The V gene's germline CDR1 is MNHEY and CDR2 SVGEGT. The CDR3 has 14 residues. V lost 7 bases and J lost 4; bases outside the gene matches: 9. In nucleotides, the CDR3 is TGTGCCAGCACCCTGAGCGGGAGTAAATACGAGCAGTACTTC. Translating it yields CASTLSGSKYEQYF.

This sequence joins TRBV5-1 and TRBJ2-7; 11 nucleotides align to TRBD2. CDR1 and CDR2 (germline): SGHRS, YFSETQ. CDR3 length: 18 amino acids. Trimming removed 4 bases from V and 6 bases from J; junction bases left unmatched: 18. The DNA of the CDR3 is TGCGCCAGCAGCGCCTGGACTAGCGGGTCCTCCTACGGGGTCGAGCAGTACTTC. Translation: CASSAWTSGSSYGVEQYF. Full variable domain (rest looked up from reference TRBV5-1 and TRBJ2-7): KAGVTQTPRYLIKTRGQQVTLSCSPISGHRSVSWYQQTPGQGLQFLFEYFSETQRNKGNFPGRFSGRQFSNSRSEMNVSTLELGDSALYLCASSAWTSGSSYGVEQYFGPGTRLTVT.

This clonotype has just a few counts. The chain carries TRBV3-1 and TRBJ2-1; D remains ambiguous. In germline, CDR1 is LGHDT, CDR2 YNNKEL (reference sequence). The length of the CDR3 is 13 residues. V was clipped by 0 bases and J by 8 bases, with 8 bases between them. CDR3 nucleotide sequence: TGTGCCAGCAGCCAAGAGTCAGGCGATGAGCAGTTCTTC. Translated: CASSQESGDEQFF.

The table lists this clonotype with a few counts. This chain connects TRBV5-6 to TRBJ2-7, with 7 bases matching TRBD2. Germline V CDR1 and CDR2: SGHDT, YYEEEE. The CDR3 totals 14 residues. V gave up 0 bases and J gave up 5 bases; unmatched junction bases: 5. CDR3 DNA sequence: TGTGCCAGCAGCTTGGTGGGAGGGCCCCACGAGCAGTACTTC. The encoded protein is CASSLVGGPHEQYF.